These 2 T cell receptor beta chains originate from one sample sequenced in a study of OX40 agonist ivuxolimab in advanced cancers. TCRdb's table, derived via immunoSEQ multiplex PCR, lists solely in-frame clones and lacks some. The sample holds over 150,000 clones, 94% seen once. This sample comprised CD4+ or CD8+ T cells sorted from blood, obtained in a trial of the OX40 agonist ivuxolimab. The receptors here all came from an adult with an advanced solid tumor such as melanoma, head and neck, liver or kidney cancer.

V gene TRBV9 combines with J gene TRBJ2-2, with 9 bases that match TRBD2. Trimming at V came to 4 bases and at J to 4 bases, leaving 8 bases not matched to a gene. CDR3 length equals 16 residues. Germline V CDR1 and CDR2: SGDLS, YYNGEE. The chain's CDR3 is CASSPPRGGGTGELFF. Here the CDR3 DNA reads TGTGCCAGCAGCCCCCCCCGCGGGGGGGGCACCGGGGAGCTGTTTTTT.

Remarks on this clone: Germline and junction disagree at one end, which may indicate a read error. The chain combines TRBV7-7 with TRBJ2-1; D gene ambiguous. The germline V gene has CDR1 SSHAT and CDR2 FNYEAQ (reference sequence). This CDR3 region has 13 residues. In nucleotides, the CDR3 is TGTGCTAGCAGCCTCAGCCGGACCAATGAGCAGTTCTTC. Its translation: CASSLSRTNEQFF.